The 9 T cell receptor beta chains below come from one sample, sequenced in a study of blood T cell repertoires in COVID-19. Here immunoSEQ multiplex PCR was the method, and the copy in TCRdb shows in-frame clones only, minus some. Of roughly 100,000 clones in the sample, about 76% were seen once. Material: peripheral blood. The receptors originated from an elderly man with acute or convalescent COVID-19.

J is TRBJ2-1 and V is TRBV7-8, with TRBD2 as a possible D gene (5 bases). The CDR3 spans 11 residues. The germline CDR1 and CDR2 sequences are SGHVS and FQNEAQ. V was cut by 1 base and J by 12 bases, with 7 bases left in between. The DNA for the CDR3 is TGTGCCAGCAGCTTAGTGGGGAGGCAGTTCTTC. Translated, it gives CASSLVGRQFF.

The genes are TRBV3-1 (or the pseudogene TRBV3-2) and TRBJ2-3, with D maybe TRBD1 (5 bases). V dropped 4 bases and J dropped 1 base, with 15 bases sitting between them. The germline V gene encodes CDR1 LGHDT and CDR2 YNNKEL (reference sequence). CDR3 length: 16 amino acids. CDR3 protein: CASSLGLGPRTDTQYF. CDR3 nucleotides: TGTGCCAGCAGCCTTGGCTTGGGGCCCCGCACAGATACGCAGTATTTT.

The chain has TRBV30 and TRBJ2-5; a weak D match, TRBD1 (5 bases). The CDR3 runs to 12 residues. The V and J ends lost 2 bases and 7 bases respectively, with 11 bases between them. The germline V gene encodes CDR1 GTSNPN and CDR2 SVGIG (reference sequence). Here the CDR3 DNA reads TGTGCCTGGAGTCCTAAGGGGCCGACCCAGTACTTC. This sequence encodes CAWSPKGPTQYF.

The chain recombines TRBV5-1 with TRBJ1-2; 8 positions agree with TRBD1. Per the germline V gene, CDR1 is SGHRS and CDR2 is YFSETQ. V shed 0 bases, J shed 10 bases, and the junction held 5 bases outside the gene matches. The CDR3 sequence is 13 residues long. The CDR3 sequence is CASSLGQGADYTF. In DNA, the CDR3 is TGCGCCAGCAGCTTGGGTCAGGGGGCGGACTACACCTTC.

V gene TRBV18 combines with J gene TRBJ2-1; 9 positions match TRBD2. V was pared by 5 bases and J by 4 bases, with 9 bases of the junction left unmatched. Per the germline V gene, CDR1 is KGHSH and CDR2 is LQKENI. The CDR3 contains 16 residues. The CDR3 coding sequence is TGTGCCAGCTCAGGTTTTAGCGGGGGCGCTTACAATGAGCAGTTCTTC. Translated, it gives CASSGFSGGAYNEQFF.

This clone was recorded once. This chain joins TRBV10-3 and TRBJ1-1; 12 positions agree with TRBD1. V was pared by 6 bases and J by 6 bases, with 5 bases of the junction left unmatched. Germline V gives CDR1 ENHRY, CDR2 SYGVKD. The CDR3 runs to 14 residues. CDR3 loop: CAIRGTGGVAEAFF. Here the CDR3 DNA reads TGTGCCATCAGAGGGACAGGGGGCGTAGCTGAAGCTTTCTTT.

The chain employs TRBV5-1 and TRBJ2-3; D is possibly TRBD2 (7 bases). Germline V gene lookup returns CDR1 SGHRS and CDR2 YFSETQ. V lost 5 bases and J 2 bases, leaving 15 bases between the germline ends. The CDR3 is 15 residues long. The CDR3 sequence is CASRGGALHTDTQYF. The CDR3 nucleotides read TGCGCCAGCAGGGGGGGGGCGCTCCACACAGATACGCAGTATTTT.

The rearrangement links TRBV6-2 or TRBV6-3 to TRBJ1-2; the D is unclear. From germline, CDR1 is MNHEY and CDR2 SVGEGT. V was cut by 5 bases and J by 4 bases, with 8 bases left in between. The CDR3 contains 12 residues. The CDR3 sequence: CASSLPGYGYTF. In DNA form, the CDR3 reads TGTGCCAGCAGTCTTCCGGGCTATGGCTACACCTTC.

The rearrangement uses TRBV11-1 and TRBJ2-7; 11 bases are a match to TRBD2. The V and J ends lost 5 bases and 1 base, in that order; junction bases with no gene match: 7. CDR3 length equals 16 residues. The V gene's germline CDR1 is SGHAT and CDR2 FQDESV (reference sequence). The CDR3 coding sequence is TGTGCCAGCAGCGTGACTAGCGGGGTCCTGTCCTACGAGCAGTACTTC. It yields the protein CASSVTSGVLSYEQYF.